Detailed here is one T cell receptor beta chain. Per germline, CDR1 MGHRA and CDR2 YSYEKL. The ends were cut back, 2 bases at V and 6 bases at J, with 16 bases in the middle. This CDR3 comprises 15 residues. The data stem from a study of shared clonotypes between healthy human individuals. Profiling relied on immunoSEQ multiplex PCR, and the TCRdb table lists in-frame clones only, not all of them. The table lists some 2,500,000 clones, approximately 90% of them singletons, with 0.37% in the top ten. Source material: naive CD4+ T cells from PBMCs. The subset was: CD45RA+ positively selected. This receptor was taken from a man younger than 35 in good health. Some clones in this sample may be carry-over from other donors' samples. The chain carries TRBV4-1 and TRBJ2-5, with D perhaps assigned TRBD1 or TRBD2 (5 bases each). CDR3 in amino acids: CASSQIGRGVKTQYF. CDR3 bases: TGCGCCAGCAGCCAAATTGGCAGAGGGGTAAAGACCCAGTACTTC.